This T cell receptor beta chain came from a study of T-cell reconstitution after alpha-beta-depleted transplantation in children listed by TCRdb under 2016. Regarding the study in general: T-cell immune reconstitution after TCRalphabeta/CD19-depleted allogeneic hematopoietic cell transplantation in children was quantitatively tracked in the study by means of TCR repertoire profiling. The paper's findings and limits, for the study overall: In some patients, the high TCRbeta diversity seen at day 60 was put down to recipient T cells and intrathymic progenitors that had survived conditioning. Over the following months the frequencies of hyperexpanded clones went down, and after one year T-cell counts and TCRbeta diversity were mostly credited to newly produced T cells. The apparently early alphabetaT-cell count recovery about two months after transplant was reportedly dependent on only several hundred rapidly expanded clones derived from non-depleted graft cells.

Interpreted using the paper, the treatment or condition label stands for: allogeneic hematopoietic cell transplantation with graft depleted of TCRalphabeta T cells and CD19 B cells. The transplant recipients were children given TCRalphabeta/CD19-depleted allogeneic hematopoietic cell grafts. To prepare the library, PCR was applied. TCRdb records Illumina HiSeq 2500 as the sequencer. TCR library preparation used molecular barcoding, with unique molecular identifiers applied to normalize quantification of the TCRbeta repertoire. TCRdb reprocessed the public reads (quality trimming at Q25 with fastp, clone calling with MiXCR) and kept in-frame beta chains. Here each entry gathers all rows of one CDR3 protein and keeps the most common genes and DNA. The table for this sample lists approximately 110,000 distinct CDR3 sequences; 20% to 25% of them were counted only once. The biggest ten clones account for more than 9% of the sample.

To note about this clonotype: This clone's antigen is unknown. The record has no base qualities; no much larger clone is one base away.

The source of this sequence is a male patient between 2 and 15 years old who had a stem cell transplant for chronic granulomatous disease, so the T cells may come from the graft donor. Sample: PBMCs, mostly from graft donor cells, taken 180 days after TCRalphabeta/CD19-depleted stem cell transplant.

The CDR3 reads CASSIAGTSVTAKNIQYF. The nucleotides read TGTGCCAGTAGTATAGCCGGGACATCGGTGACAGCCAAAAACATTCAGTACTTC. The chain is made from TRBV19 and TRBJ2-4; TRBD1 could be the D gene, as 6 bases match. CDR1 and CDR2 were assigned from the germline V gene (reference sequence) as LNHDA and SQIVND. V gives up 1 base and J gives up 0 bases, and the segment between their germline ends measures 16 bases. Reading from cysteine to phenylalanine, the CDR3 counts 18 amino acids. CDR3 DNA is the only sequence kept; it has 54 bases, read in frame from the first base.